The rows below give T cell receptor beta chains drawn from one sample of a study of blood T cell repertoires in COVID-19. TCRdb keeps only in-frame clones here, not all; method: immunoSEQ multiplex PCR. The sample consists of about 230,000 clones, around 83% of them appearing once. The sequenced sample consisted of peripheral blood. These receptors were taken from a man aged 35 to 55 with active or convalescent COVID-19. Each CDR3 is given with its conserved first and last residue. Each record gives: V gene, CDR3 length, J gene, D gene, CDR3 protein. D genes are given only for firm matches.

TRBV5-1	15	TRBJ1-4	TRBD1	CASRGQGATNEKLFF
TRBV30	15	TRBJ2-5	TRBD2	CAWSREERGQETQYF
TRBV5-4	15	TRBJ1-4	TRBD1	CASSMQTGGNEKLFF
TRBV4-3	16	TRBJ1-4	TRBD1	CASSQPSDRANEKLFF
TRBV2	16	TRBJ1-5	.	CASSEAAGLSNQPQHF
TRBV12-3/TRBV12-4	13	TRBJ1-1	TRBD1	CASSPYTGVRAFF
TRBV6-5	12	TRBJ2-7	.	CASTGNTYEQYF
TRBV24-1	15	TRBJ1-2	.	CATRSSGNSGEGYTF
TRBV21-1	17	TRBJ2-7	.	CASSKEGTSGNSYEQYF
TRBV18	15	TRBJ2-7	TRBD2	CASSPPAGGSYEQYF
TRBV11-2	14	TRBJ1-3	TRBD1	CASSYRGSGNTIYF
TRBV12-3/TRBV12-4	12	TRBJ2-2	.	CASSQGPGELFF
TRBV5-1	16	TRBJ1-1	.	CASSLDSGHVNTEAFF
TRBV6-1	15	TRBJ1-1	.	CASSDPSLPGTEAFF
TRBV3-1/TRBV3-2	13	TRBJ1-1	.	CASSQVTVTEAFF
TRBV7-9	15	TRBJ2-3	.	CASSLVRSTTDTQYF
TRBV7-8	15	TRBJ1-5	.	CASSAAGNSNQPQHF
TRBV11-2	14	TRBJ2-7	TRBD2	CASSRTSSPYEQYF
TRBV7-6	17	TRBJ1-2	TRBD1	CASSHPTGTGGADGYTF
TRBV2	14	TRBJ1-2	.	CASSESGFVDGYTF
TRBV7-8	20	TRBJ2-3	TRBD2	CASSFATRLAGGLSTDTQYF
TRBV5-6	17	TRBJ1-6	TRBD1	CASSLDLGTEDNSPLHF
TRBV10-3	14	TRBJ2-7	.	CAISDTGIFSGQYF
TRBV18	14	TRBJ2-2	.	CASSLRVGTGELFF
TRBV19	13	TRBJ2-7	.	CASRKDSHYEQYF
TRBV3-1/TRBV3-2	14	TRBJ1-1	.	CASSLNRQNTEAFF
TRBV9	15	TRBJ2-7	TRBD2	CASSAVGTSGLEQYF
TRBV7-6	14	TRBJ1-1	TRBD1	CASGQGGRDTEAFF
TRBV5-1	16	TRBJ1-1	TRBD1	CASSLDTQGANRIAFF
TRBV27	17	TRBJ2-3	.	CASSPRALIGRADTQYF
TRBV24-1	17	TRBJ2-1	TRBD1	CATSDPKQGRSYNEQFF
TRBV5-5	17	TRBJ1-5	.	CASSLEGALASNQPQHF
TRBV27	19	TRBJ2-7	TRBD2	CASSLSMGTSVSISYEQYF
TRBV27	16	TRBJ1-5	TRBD1	CASRQGGTVGNQPQHF
TRBV18	13	TRBJ1-5	.	CASSLTTEQPQHF
TRBV7-2	15	TRBJ2-3	.	CASSFIGTSTDTQYF
TRBV5-1	16	TRBJ2-1	.	CASSPPMSPHYNEQFF
TRBV29-1	12	TRBJ2-1	.	CSVRQLLNEQFF
TRBV7-3	15	TRBJ1-2	.	CASSSGEVVDYGYTF
TRBV27	16	TRBJ2-3	TRBD1	CASSSRGTGGTDTQYF
TRBV25-1	12	TRBJ2-3	.	CASSAGTDTQYF
TRBV25-1	11	TRBJ2-1	.	CASSEYREQFF
TRBV24-1	17	TRBJ2-3	TRBD2	CATSPKKTAGVMDTQYF
TRBV11-3	13	TRBJ1-5	.	CASSRSYFQPQHF
TRBV28	16	TRBJ1-4	TRBD1	CASSPVGQGVGEKLFF
TRBV27	15	TRBJ2-5	TRBD1	CASSGKGTGPGTQYF
TRBV24-1	12	TRBJ1-1	.	CATSSRGMEAFF
TRBV30	17	TRBJ1-3	TRBD1	CAWSLLDRGFSGNTIYF
TRBV14	15	TRBJ2-7	TRBD1	CASSQEGQGTYEQYF
TRBV7-3	14	TRBJ2-2	TRBD2	CASSLGLAPGELFF
TRBV30	12	TRBJ1-1	.	CAGGHRNTEAFF
TRBV2	13	TRBJ2-1	.	CASSDDIPSEQFF
TRBV6-5	14	TRBJ1-5	.	CASSTGALNQPQHF
TRBV5-1	17	TRBJ1-4	TRBD1	CASSLESPTGENQKLFF
TRBV9	15	TRBJ2-3	TRBD2	CASSVQGLATDTQYF
TRBV3-1/TRBV3-2	14	TRBJ2-7	.	CASSQELGPYEQYF
TRBV28	14	TRBJ2-1	TRBD1	CASRMDRVSDEQFF
TRBV6-2/TRBV6-3	16	TRBJ2-2	TRBD1	CASSYSGTGDTGELFF
TRBV9	15	TRBJ2-7	TRBD2	CASSVEGDYTYEQYF